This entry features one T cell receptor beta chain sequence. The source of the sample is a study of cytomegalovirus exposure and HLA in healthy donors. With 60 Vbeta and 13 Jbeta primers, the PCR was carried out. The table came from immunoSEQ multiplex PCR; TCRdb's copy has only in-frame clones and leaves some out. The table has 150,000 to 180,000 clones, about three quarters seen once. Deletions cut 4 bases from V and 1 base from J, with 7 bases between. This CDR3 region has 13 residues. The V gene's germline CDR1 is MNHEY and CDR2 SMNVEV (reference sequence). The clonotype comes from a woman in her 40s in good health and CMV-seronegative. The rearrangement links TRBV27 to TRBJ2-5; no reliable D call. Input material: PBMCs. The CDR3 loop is CASSSILQETQYF. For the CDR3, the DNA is TGTGCCAGCAGTTCGATACTCCAAGAGACCCAGTACTTC.